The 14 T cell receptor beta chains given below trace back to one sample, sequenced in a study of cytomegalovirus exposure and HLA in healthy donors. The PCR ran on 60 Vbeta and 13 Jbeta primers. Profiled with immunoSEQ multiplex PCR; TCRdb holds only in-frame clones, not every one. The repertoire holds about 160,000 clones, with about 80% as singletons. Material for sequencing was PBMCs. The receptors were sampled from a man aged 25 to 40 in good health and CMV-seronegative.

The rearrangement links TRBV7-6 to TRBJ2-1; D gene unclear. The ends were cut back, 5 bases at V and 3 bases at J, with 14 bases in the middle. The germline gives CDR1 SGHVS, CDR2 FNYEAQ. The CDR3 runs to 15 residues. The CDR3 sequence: CASSPGGHLYNEQFF. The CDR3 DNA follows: TGTGCCAGCAGCCCAGGTGGCCACCTCTACAATGAGCAGTTCTTC.

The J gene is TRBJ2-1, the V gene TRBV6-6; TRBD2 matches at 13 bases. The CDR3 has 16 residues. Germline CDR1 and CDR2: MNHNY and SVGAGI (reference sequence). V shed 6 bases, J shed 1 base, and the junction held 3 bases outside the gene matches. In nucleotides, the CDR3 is TGTGCCAGCAGCCCGGGACTAGCGGGATCCTACAATGAGCAGTTCTTC. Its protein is CASSPGLAGSYNEQFF.

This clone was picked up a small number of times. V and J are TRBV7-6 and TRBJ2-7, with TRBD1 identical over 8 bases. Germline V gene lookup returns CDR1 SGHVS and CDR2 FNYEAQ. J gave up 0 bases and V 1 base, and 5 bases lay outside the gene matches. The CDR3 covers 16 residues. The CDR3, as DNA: TGTGCCAGCAGCTTAGGGCAGGGGGCAATCTCCTACGAGCAGTACTTC. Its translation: CASSLGQGAISYEQYF.

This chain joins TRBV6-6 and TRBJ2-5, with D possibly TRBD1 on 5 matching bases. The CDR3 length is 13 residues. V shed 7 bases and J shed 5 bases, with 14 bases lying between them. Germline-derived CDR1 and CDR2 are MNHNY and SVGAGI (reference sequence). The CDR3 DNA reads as TGTGCCAGCACCAGGGTAGGGGTGGAGACCCAGTACTTC. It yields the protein CASTRVGVETQYF.

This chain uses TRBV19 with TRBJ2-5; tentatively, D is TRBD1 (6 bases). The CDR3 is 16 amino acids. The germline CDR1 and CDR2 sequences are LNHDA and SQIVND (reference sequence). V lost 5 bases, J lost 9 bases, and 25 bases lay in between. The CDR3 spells CASSPDHLTGRRAQYF. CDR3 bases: TGTGCCAGTAGTCCAGATCACCTGACAGGCCGTAGGGCCCAGTACTTC.

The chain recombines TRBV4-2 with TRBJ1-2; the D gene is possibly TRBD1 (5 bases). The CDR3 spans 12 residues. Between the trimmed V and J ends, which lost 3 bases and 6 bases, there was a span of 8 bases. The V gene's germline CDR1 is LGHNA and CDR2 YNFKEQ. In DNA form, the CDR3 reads TGTGCCAGCAGCCACGACAGTAATGGCTACACCTTC. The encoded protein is CASSHDSNGYTF.

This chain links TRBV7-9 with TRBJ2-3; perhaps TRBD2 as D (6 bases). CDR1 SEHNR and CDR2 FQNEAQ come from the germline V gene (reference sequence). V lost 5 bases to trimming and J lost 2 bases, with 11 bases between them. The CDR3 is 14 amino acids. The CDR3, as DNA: TGTGCCAGCAGCCGGGACTCTATCACAGATACGCAGTATTTT. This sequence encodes CASSRDSITDTQYF.

CDR3 sequence reads: CASSHFSGSDTGELFF. CDR3 DNA sequence: TGCGCCAGCAGCCACTTTAGCGGGAGCGACACCGGGGAGCTGTTTTTT. The chain carries TRBV4-1 and TRBJ2-2; 9 nucleotides line up with TRBD2. CDR3 length: 16 amino acids. Germline V gene sequence: CDR1 MGHRA, CDR2 YSYEKL. With V trimmed by 3 bases and J by 3 bases, 5 bases remained unmatched.

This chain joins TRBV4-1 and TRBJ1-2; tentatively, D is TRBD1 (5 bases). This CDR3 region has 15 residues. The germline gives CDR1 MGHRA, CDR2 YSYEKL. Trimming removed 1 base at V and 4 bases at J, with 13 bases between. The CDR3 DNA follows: TGCGCCAGCAGCCAAGCGCCGACGCAGGGCTATGGCTACACCTTC. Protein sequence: CASSQAPTQGYGYTF.

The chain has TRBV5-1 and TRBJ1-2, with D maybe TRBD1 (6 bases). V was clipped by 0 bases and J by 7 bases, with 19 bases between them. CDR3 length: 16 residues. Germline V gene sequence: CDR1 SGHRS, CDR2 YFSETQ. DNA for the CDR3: TGCGCCAGCAGCTTGGCCACAGGGTTCCTTTTCTCTGGCTACACCTTC. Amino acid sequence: CASSLATGFLFSGYTF.

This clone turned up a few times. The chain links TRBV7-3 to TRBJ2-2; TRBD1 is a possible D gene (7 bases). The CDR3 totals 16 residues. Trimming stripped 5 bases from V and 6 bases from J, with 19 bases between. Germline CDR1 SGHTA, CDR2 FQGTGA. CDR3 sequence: CASSPSGGGAPGELFF. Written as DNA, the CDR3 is TGTGCCAGCAGCCCCTCCGGAGGGGGCGCACCCGGGGAGCTGTTTTTT.

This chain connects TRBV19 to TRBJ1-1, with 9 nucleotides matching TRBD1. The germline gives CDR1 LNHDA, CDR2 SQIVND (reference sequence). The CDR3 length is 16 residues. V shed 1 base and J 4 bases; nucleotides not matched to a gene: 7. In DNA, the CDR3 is TGTGCCAGTAGTATAGCGGACAGGGGCGGGAGCACTGAAGCTTTCTTT. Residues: CASSIADRGGSTEAFF.

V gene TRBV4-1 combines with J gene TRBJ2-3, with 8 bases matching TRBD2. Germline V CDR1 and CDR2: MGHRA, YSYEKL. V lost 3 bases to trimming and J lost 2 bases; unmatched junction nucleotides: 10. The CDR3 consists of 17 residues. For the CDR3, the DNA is TGCGCCAGCAGCCAGGTCGTCGGCGGGGGGAACACAGATACGCAGTATTTT. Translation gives CASSQVVGGGNTDTQYF.

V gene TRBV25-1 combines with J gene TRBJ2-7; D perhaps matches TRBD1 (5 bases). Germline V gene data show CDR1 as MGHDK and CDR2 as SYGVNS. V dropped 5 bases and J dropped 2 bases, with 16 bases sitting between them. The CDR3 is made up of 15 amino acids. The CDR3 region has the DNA TGTGCCAGCAGTACAGGACGGTTAACTCCCTACGAGCAGTACTTC. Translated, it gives CASSTGRLTPYEQYF.